This T cell receptor (beta chain) emerged from a study of brain T cells in children with intractable seizures. Comment on this clone: The antigen is not known.

Study-level findings and limits: Pre-surgery blood may have been undersampled, hiding some clones.

V shed 5 bases, J shed 5 bases, and the junction held 5 bases outside the gene matches. Germline-derived CDR1 and CDR2 are MGHRA and YSYEKL. This CDR3 spans 15 amino acids. Measured with immunoSEQ multiplex PCR; TCRdb has only the in-frame clones, and not every one. Among about 80,000 clones listed, 91% were seen once. The chain carries TRBV4-1 and TRBJ2-7; TRBD2 aligns across 14 bases. Sample: peripheral blood, taken at surgery. The sequence derives from a girl aged 2-9 years with Rasmussen encephalitis and intractable seizures. The DNA of the CDR3 is TGCGCCAGCAGCACTCGACTAGCGGGGGGGGACGAGCAGTACTTC. It is translated as CASSTRLAGGDEQYF.